The 5 T cell receptor beta chains given below trace back to one sample, sequenced in a study of cytomegalovirus exposure and HLA in healthy donors (dated by TCRdb to about 2017). Libraries were constructed by the immunoSEQ multiplex PCR assay. A mixture of 60 forward primers for TCR Vbeta segments and 13 reverse primers for TCR Jbeta segments was used in the multiplex PCR. Entries here come from immuneACCESS through TCRdb and include only in-frame sequences with V and J called. Some clones fail to appear in such tables; in the studies checked, an unresolved V gene covers under half of the shortfall, and the cause of the remainder is unknown. The table for this sample lists 130,000 or so clones; around 82% of them were counted only once. The ten largest clonotypes hold about 3.2% of the sample. Sequenced material: PBMCs. These receptor sequences come from a man in his late teens or twenties in good health and CMV-seropositive.

The rearrangement joins TRBV6-5 to TRBJ1-2; D call uncertain. CDR1 MNHEY and CDR2 SVGAGI come from the germline V gene. The V end lost 6 bases, the J end lost 7 bases, and 15 bases lay between the germline ends. This CDR3 is built from 13 residues. The CDR3 sequence is CASSPRSFSGYTF. In nucleotides, the CDR3 is TGTGCCAGCAGCCCCCGTAGTTTCTCTGGCTACACCTTC.

This chain links TRBV27 with TRBJ2-1; the D gene is possibly TRBD2 (6 bases). From germline, CDR1 is MNHEY and CDR2 SMNVEV (reference sequence). The V and J ends lost 5 bases and 15 bases respectively, with 17 bases between them. This CDR3 has 12 amino acids. The CDR3 nucleotides are TGTGCCAGCAGTCCGGGACTGCTGAGACTGTTCTTC. The encoded protein is CASSPGLLRLFF.

The genes are TRBV29-1 and TRBJ2-1; 10 positions agree with TRBD2. Germline trimming cut 7 bases from V and 9 bases from J; bases unmatched to any gene: 12. CDR1 and CDR2 from the germline V gene are SQVTM and ANQGSEA. CDR3 length: 14 amino acids. CDR3: CSAMPSGSRGEQFF. The CDR3 DNA reads TGCAGCGCTATGCCTAGCGGGAGCCGCGGTGAGCAGTTCTTC.

The rearrangement uses TRBV7-3 and TRBJ1-1; no clear D. This CDR3 is built from 14 residues. The V gene lost 5 bases and the J gene lost 6 bases, with 16 bases spanning the gap. Per the germline V gene, CDR1 is SGHTA and CDR2 is FQGTGA. The CDR3 protein is CASSPTEVIAEAFF. The DNA of the CDR3 is TGTGCCAGCAGCCCCACGGAGGTAATCGCTGAAGCTTTCTTT.

The V gene is TRBV5-1, the J gene TRBJ2-1; 8 bases fit TRBD2. Germline lookup yields CDR1 SGHRS and CDR2 YFSETQ. CDR3 length: 17 residues. V was pared by 0 bases and J by 1 base, with 6 bases of the junction left unmatched. In DNA, the CDR3 is TGCGCCAGCAGCTTGGGCCCAGGCGGGGGGTCCTACAATGAGCAGTTCTTC. This sequence encodes CASSLGPGGGSYNEQFF.